The subject of this entry is one T cell receptor beta chain. This sample is part of a study of shared clonotypes between healthy human individuals. Germline CDR1 is PRHDT and CDR2 is FYEKMQ (reference sequence). Trimming shortened V by 5 bases and J by 2 bases, and 9 bases separated the two germline ends. CDR3 length: 13 amino acids. Researchers divided each subset's genomic DNA evenly across several immunoSEQ plates. PCR replicates performed on unsorted PBMC used approximately 300 ng DNA, approximately 33,000 T cell genomes. Spread over ten immunoSEQ deep assay plates, unsorted PBMC DNA underwent sequencing. TCRdb keeps only in-frame clones here, not all; method: immunoSEQ multiplex PCR. The repertoire includes 450,000 to 500,000 clones, almost 80% of them detected once, and around 13% sits in the top ten. Participating donors were healthy, HIV-negative adults free of recent acute infections or vaccinations.

Sequencing was done on a sample of PBMCs. The receptor comes from a woman aged 40 to 50 in good health. Some clones in this sample may be carry-over from other donors' samples. V usage is TRBV13 and J usage is TRBJ1-2, with D perhaps matching TRBD1 (6 bases). This CDR3 is CASSPGTNYGYTF. Written as DNA, the CDR3 is TGTGCCAGCAGCCCCGGGACAAACTATGGCTACACCTTC.